This entry concerns a single T cell receptor (beta chain). The record originates from a study of T cell clones after liver transplantation. The protocol was immunoSEQ multiplex PCR, while the TCRdb copy is restricted to in-frame clones and leaves out a portion. The table has roughly 120,000 clones, 90% seen once; the top ten hold around 0.83%. Per germline, CDR1 SGDLS and CDR2 YYNGEE. This CDR3 is 14 amino acids long. Trimming took 0 bases from V and 4 from J; bases not matched to a gene: 1. The sequences come from CD4+ T cells from blood, collected 12 months after liver transplant. The V and J genes are TRBV9 and TRBJ2-3, with 8 bases fitting TRBD2. The clonotype originates from a human patient who received a liver transplant. Some T cells may possibly be graft donor cells. DNA of the CDR3: TGTGCCAGCAGCGTAGCGGGAGGGCCAGATACGCAGTATTTT. Encoded protein: CASSVAGGPDTQYF.